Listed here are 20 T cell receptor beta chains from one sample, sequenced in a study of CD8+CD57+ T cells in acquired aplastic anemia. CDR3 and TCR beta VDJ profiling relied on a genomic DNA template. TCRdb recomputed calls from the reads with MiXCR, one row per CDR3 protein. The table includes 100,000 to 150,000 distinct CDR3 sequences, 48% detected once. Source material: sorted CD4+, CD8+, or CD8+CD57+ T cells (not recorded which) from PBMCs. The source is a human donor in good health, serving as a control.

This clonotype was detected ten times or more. CDR3 DNA sequence: TGTGCCAGCAGCTCCAAGGTTTCCACTGAAGCTTTCTTT. Encoded protein: CASSSKVSTEAFF. The chain couples TRBV7-2 to TRBJ1-1; D not certain. The CDR3 length is 13 residues. V was pared by 4 bases and J by 4 bases, with 10 bases between. Looked up from germline, CDR1 is SGHTA and CDR2 is FQGNSA.

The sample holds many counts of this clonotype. The CDR3 loop reads CASSDRLAGAYEQYF. The CDR3, as DNA: TGTGCCAGCAGTGACCGACTAGCGGGGGCCTACGAGCAGTACTTC. The J gene is TRBJ2-7, the V gene TRBV6-1; TRBD2 aligns across 12 bases. The germline gives CDR1 MNHNS, CDR2 SASEGT. V lost 3 bases, J lost 2 bases, and 2 bases stayed unmatched. The CDR3 extends over 15 amino acids.

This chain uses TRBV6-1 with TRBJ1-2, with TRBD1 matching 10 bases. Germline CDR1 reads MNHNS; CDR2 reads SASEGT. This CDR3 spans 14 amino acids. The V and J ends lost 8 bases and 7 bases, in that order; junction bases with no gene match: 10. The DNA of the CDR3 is TGTGCCAGCCGCTCGACAGGGGGCGAGCTTGGCTACACCTTC. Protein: CASRSTGGELGYTF.

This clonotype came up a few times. The CDR3: CASPGRGHGYTF. The CDR3 DNA sequence: TGTGCCAGTCCTGGCAGGGGACATGGCTACACCTTC. This chain uses TRBV19 with TRBJ1-2; tentative D call: TRBD1 (6 bases). Germline CDR1 is LNHDA and CDR2 is SQIVND (reference sequence). V was trimmed by 8 bases and J by 6 bases, leaving 13 bases between them. This CDR3 spans 12 amino acids.

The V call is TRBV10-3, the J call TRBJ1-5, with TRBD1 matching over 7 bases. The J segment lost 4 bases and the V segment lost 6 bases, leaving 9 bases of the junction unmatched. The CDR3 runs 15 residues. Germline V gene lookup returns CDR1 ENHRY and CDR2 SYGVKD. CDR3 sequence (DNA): TGTGCCATCAGAGCGACAGGGTATGGTAATCAGCCCCAGCATTTT. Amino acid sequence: CAIRATGYGNQPQHF.

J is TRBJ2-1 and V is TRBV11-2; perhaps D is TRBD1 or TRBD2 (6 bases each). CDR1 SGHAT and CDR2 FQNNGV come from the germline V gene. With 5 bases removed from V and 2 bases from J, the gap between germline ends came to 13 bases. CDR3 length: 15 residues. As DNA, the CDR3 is TGTGCCAGCAGCAGGGGGGCCCTTACCTACAATGAGCAGTTCTTC. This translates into CASSRGALTYNEQFF.

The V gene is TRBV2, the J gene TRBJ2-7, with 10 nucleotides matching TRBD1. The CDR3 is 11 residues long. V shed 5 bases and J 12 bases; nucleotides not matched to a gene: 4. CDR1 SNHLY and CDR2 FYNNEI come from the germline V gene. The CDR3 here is CASSSGTGAYF. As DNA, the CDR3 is TGTGCCAGCAGTTCCGGGACAGGGGCGTACTTC.

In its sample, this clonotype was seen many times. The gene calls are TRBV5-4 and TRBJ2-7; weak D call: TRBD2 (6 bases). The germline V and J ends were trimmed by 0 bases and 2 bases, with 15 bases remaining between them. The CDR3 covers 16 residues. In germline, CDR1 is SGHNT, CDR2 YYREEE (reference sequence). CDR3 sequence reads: CASSLGGGRGTYEQYF. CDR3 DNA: TGTGCCAGCAGCTTGGGGGGAGGCCGAGGGACCTACGAGCAGTACTTC.

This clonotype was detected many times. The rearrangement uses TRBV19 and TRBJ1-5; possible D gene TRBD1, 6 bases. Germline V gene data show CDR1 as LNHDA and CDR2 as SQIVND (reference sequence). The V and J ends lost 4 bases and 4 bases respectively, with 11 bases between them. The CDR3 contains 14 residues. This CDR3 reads CASSRGQINQPQHF. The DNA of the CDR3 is TGTGCCAGTAGTAGAGGACAGATAAATCAGCCCCAGCATTTT.

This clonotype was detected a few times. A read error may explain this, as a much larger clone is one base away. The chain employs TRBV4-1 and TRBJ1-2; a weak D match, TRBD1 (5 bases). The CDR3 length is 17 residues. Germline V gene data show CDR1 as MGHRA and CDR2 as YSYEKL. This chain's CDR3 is CASSQEGRAAGNLGHTF. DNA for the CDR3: TGCGCCAGCAGCCAAGAAGGGAGGGCGGCAGGGAATCTTGGCCACACCTTC.

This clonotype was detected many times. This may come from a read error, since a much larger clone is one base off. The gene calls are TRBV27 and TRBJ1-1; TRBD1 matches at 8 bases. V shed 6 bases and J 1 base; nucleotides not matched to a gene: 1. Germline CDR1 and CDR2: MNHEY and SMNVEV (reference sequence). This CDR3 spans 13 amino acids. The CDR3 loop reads CASRGQGNTEAFF. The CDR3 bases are TGTGCCAGCAGAGGACAGGGGAACACTGAAGCTTTCTTT.

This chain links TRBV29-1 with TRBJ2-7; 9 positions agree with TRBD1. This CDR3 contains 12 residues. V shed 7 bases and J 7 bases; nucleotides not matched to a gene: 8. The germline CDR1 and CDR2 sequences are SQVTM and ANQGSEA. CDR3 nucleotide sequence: TGCAGCGCTCAACAGGGGGCTGGGGAGCAGTACTTC. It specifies CSAQQGAGEQYF.

The CDR3 DNA is TGTGCCAGCAGCGAGCCCCAGAGATCCCCCAGGGTGACGGTGGGTACGCAGTATTTT. Amino acids: CASSEPQRSPRVTVGTQYF. The chain couples TRBV9 to TRBJ2-3; D is perhaps TRBD1 (5 bases). The CDR3 has 19 residues. Trimming pared 3 bases from V and 8 bases from J, leaving 31 bases between. The germline V gene has CDR1 SGDLS and CDR2 YYNGEE.

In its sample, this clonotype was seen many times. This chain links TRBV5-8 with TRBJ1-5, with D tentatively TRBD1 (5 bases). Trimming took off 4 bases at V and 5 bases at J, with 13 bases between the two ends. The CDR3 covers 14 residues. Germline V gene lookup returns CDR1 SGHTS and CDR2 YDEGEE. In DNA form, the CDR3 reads TGTGCCAGCAGCCTACCCGGGACCGATCAGCCCCAGCATTTT. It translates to CASSLPGTDQPQHF.

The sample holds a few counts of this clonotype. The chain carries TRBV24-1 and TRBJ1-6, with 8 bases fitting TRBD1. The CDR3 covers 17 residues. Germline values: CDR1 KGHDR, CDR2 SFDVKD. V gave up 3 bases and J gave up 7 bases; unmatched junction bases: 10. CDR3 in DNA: TGTGCCACCAGTGATCCCACGGGACAGGTCCAGAATTCACCCCTCCACTTT. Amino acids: CATSDPTGQVQNSPLHF.

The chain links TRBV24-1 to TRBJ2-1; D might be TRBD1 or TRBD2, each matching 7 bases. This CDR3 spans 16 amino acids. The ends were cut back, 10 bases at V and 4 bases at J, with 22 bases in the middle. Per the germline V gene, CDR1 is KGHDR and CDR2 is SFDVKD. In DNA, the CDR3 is TGTGCCACTACGAGTTCAGGGGGGGGGCCATACAATGAGCAGTTCTTC. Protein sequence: CATTSSGGGPYNEQFF.

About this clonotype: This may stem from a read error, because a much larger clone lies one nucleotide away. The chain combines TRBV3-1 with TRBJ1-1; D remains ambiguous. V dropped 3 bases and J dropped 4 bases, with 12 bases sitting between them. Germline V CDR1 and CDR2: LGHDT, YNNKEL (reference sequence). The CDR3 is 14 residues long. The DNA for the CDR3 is TGTGCCAGCAGCCAGGCGGCGGGGAGCACTGAAGCTTTCTTT. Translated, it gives CASSQAAGSTEAFF.

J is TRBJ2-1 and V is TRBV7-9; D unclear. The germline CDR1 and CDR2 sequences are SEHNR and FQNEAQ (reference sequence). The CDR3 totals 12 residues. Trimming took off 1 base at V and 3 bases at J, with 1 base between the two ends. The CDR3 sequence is CASSLDYNEQFF. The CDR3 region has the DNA TGTGCCAGCAGCTTAGACTACAATGAGCAGTTCTTC.

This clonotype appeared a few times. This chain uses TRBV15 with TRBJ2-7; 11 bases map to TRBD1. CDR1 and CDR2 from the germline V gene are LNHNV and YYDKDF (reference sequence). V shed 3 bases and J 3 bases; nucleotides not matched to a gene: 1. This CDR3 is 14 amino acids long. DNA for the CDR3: TGTGCCACCAGCAGGGGACAGGGGGGCTACGAGCAGTACTTC. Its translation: CATSRGQGGYEQYF.

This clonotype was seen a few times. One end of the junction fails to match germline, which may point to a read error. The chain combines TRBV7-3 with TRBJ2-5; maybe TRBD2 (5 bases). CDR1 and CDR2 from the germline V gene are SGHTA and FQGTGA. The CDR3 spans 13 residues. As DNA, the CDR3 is TGTGCTAGCAGCCAAGGACTTCAAGAGACCCAGTACTTC. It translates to CASSQGLQETQYF.